The 16 T cell receptor beta chains listed next were all sequenced from one sample in a study of shared clonotypes between healthy human individuals. The table came from immunoSEQ multiplex PCR; TCRdb's copy has only in-frame clones and leaves some out. Altogether about 1 million clones are present, around 76% being singletons, with the ten largest covering 1.4%. Sequencing was performed on memory CD4+ T cells sorted from blood. Described subset: CD45RA-negative fraction. These receptors came from a man between 18 and 29 years old in good health.

This CDR3 reads CASSLALAGADTQYF. In nucleotides, the CDR3 is TGCGCCAGCAGCTTGGCCTTAGCGGGTGCGGATACGCAGTATTTT. V is TRBV5-1 and J is TRBJ2-3; the match to TRBD2 covers 7 bases. Germline-derived CDR1 and CDR2 are SGHRS and YFSETQ. Trimming removed 0 bases from V and 6 bases from J; junction bases left unmatched: 7. CDR3 length: 15 residues.

This chain uses TRBV6-1 with TRBJ2-4; unclear D gene. Germline-derived CDR1 and CDR2 are MNHNS and SASEGT. CDR3 size: 15 residues. The V end was cut by 2 bases, the J end by 0 bases, with 8 bases between. CDR3 region: CASSESTLAKNIQYF. CDR3 sequence (DNA): TGTGCCAGCAGTGAAAGTACGTTAGCCAAAAACATTCAGTACTTC.

On this clone: The sample holds other DNA sequences that translate to the same CDR3. The V and J genes are TRBV27 and TRBJ2-7, with 8 bases identical to TRBD2. V trimming: 5 bases; J trimming: 0 bases; junction bases outside the gene matches: 9. The CDR3 consists of 16 residues. The germline gives CDR1 MNHEY, CDR2 SMNVEV (reference sequence). The CDR3 nucleotides read TGTGCCAGCAGTCCCCGGGGTAGCGGGGCCTCCTACGAGCAGTACTTC. Protein product: CASSPRGSGASYEQYF.

Notes on this clone: The sample carries other DNA sequences with the same CDR3. The chain links TRBV6-1 to TRBJ1-6; 9 bases are a match to TRBD1. The germline V gene encodes CDR1 MNHNS and CDR2 SASEGT. The CDR3 contains 14 residues. J gave up 7 bases and V 7 bases, and 5 bases lay outside the gene matches. The CDR3 region has the DNA TGTGCCAGCACGGGACAGGGCCGGAATTCACCCCTCCACTTT. This gives the protein CASTGQGRNSPLHF.

The J gene is TRBJ2-5, the V gene TRBV10-3, with D perhaps TRBD1 or TRBD2 (6 bases each). From germline, CDR1 is ENHRY and CDR2 SYGVKD. The germline V and J ends were trimmed by 8 bases and 5 bases, with 18 bases remaining between them. This CDR3 region has 14 residues. CDR3 sequence: CAIGRGEAGETQYF. As DNA, the CDR3 is TGTGCCATCGGAAGGGGGGAGGCTGGGGAGACCCAGTACTTC.

The V and J genes are TRBV15 and TRBJ2-5; tentative D call: TRBD1 (5 bases). This CDR3 comprises 12 residues. The V gene's germline CDR1 is LNHNV and CDR2 YYDKDF (reference sequence). The CDR3 DNA follows: TGTGCTACAGGACCCTTCCAAGAGACCCAGTACTTC. This codes for CATGPFQETQYF.

In this sample, this clone turned up a few times. V usage is TRBV14 and J usage is TRBJ1-6; D not certain. CDR3 length: 16 residues. Germline V gene sequence: CDR1 SGHDN, CDR2 FVKESK. Trimming pared 0 bases from V and 7 bases from J, leaving 13 bases between. In DNA form, the CDR3 reads TGTGCCAGCAGCCAAGACCGACTGGAAACAAATTCACCCCTCCACTTT. Its protein product is CASSQDRLETNSPLHF.

In the case of this clone: The junction departs from the called germline gene at one end, perhaps through a read error. The chain employs TRBV7-7 and TRBJ2-2, with a weak D call TRBD2 (7 bases). Germline values: CDR1 SSHAT, CDR2 FNYEAQ (reference sequence). The CDR3 covers 14 residues. The CDR3: CASSLGGASGELFF. The CDR3 nucleotides are TGTGCTAGCAGCTTAGGGGGGGCGAGCGGGGAGCTGTTTTTT.

The V and J genes are TRBV30 and TRBJ1-2; no firm D call. Looked up from germline, CDR1 is GTSNPN and CDR2 is SVGIG (reference sequence). The length of the CDR3 is 12 residues. V gave up 2 bases and J gave up 8 bases, with 12 bases separating them. CDR3 in DNA: TGTGCCTGGAGTCCACAGCAGATCGGCTACACCTTC. Encoded protein: CAWSPQQIGYTF.

The chain carries TRBV6-6 and TRBJ2-5, with D possibly TRBD2 on 6 matching bases. The V gene lost 6 bases and the J gene lost 5 bases, with 19 bases spanning the gap. The CDR3 totals 15 residues. Germline V lookup: CDR1 MNHNY, CDR2 SVGAGI (reference sequence). The CDR3 spells CASRRDPGPGETQYF. CDR3 sequence (DNA): TGTGCCAGCAGGCGGGACCCGGGACCTGGGGAGACCCAGTACTTC.

The CDR3 is CASSQEALGKLFF. The CDR3 DNA is TGCGCCAGCAGCCAAGAGGCACTAGGAAAACTGTTTTTT. J is TRBJ1-4 and V is TRBV4-3; D unclear. CDR3 length: 13 amino acids. The germline V gene has CDR1 LGHNA and CDR2 YSLEER. V was trimmed by 0 bases and J by 10 bases, leaving 9 bases between them.

The chain recombines TRBV1 with TRBJ2-3; no DNA check was done on the table's D call, TRBD1. TRBV1 is listed as a pseudogene. The CDR3 is made up of 16 amino acids. The CDR3 DNA is TGCACCAGCAGCCTCCAAGGACAGGGAACCACAGATACGCAGTATTTT. Its protein product is CTSSLQGQGTTDTQYF.

Remarks on this clone: This likely came from a read error, as a far larger clone is one base away. This chain uses TRBV9 with TRBJ2-3; D call uncertain. This CDR3 contains 12 residues. Trimming stripped 1 base from V and 2 bases from J, with 2 bases between. Germline CDR1 and CDR2: SGDLS and YYNGEE. Here the CDR3 reads CASSVYTDTQYF. The CDR3 DNA reads as TGTGCCAGCAGCGTATACACAGATACGCAGTATTTT.

A remark on this clone: Other DNA sequences within the sample encode an identical CDR3. The chain couples TRBV30 to TRBJ1-1; 7 positions agree with TRBD1. The CDR3 has 13 amino acids. After removal of 1 base from V and 5 bases from J, the junction contained 4 bases not matched to a gene. Per germline, CDR1 GTSNPN and CDR2 SVGIG (reference sequence). The CDR3: CAWSETGRTEAFF. The CDR3 DNA sequence: TGTGCCTGGAGTGAGACAGGGCGGACTGAAGCTTTCTTT.

The chain links TRBV7-2 to TRBJ2-5; TRBD2 aligns across 14 bases. CDR1 and CDR2 (germline): SGHTA, FQGNSA. This CDR3 contains 17 residues. Trimming removed 0 bases from V and 1 base from J; junction bases left unmatched: 1. The CDR3 nucleotides read TGTGCCAGCAGCTTAGCCGGGACTAGCGGGGGCCAAGAGACCCAGTACTTC. The encoded protein is CASSLAGTSGGQETQYF.

J is TRBJ2-1 and V is TRBV6-6; 9 bases map to TRBD2. V lost 2 bases and J lost 4; bases outside the gene matches: 6. The CDR3 has 16 amino acids. The germline V gene encodes CDR1 MNHNY and CDR2 SVGAGI (reference sequence). CDR3 protein: CASSYGPSGRYNEQFF. The CDR3 DNA follows: TGTGCCAGCAGTTACGGCCCAAGCGGGAGGTACAATGAGCAGTTCTTC.